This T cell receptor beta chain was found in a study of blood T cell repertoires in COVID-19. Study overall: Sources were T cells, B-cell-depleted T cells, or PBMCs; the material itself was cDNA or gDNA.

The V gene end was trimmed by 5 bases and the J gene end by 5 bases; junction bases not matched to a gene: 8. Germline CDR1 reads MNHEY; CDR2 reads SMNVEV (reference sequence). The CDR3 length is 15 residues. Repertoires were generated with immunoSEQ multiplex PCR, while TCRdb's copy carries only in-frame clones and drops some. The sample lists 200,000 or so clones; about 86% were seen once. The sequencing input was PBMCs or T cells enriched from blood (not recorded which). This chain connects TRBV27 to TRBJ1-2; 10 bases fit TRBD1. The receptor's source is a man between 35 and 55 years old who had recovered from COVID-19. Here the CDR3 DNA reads TGTGCCAGCAGTCCCCGGGGACAGGGGACATATGGCTACACCTTC. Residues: CASSPRGQGTYGYTF.